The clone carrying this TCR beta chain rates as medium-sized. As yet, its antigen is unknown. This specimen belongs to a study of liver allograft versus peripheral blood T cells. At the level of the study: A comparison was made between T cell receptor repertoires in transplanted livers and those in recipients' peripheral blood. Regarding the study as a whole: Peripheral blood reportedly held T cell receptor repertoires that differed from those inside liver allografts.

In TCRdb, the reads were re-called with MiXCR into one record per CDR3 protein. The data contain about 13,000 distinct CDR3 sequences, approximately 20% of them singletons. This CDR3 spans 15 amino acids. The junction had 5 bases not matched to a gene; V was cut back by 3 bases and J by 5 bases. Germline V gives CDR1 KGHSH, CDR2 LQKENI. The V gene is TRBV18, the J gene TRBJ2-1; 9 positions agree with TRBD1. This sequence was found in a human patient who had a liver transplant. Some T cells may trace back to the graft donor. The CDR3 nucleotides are TGTGCCAGCTCACCTCGACAGGGGGTGAACAATGAGCAGTTCTTC. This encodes CASSPRQGVNNEQFF.